Listed here are 18 T cell receptor beta chains from one sample, sequenced in a study of T cells in Graves' hyperthyroidism and ophthalmopathy. RNA transcripts yielded amplified TCR beta CDR3 regions. In the first-round RT-PCR of the TCR CDR3, the HTBI primer set was used. Via MiXCR, TCRdb re-called the multiplex PCR reads, giving one row per CDR3 protein. The table records around 500,000 distinct CDR3 sequences, 11% to 15% of them present only once. Material: blood. The receptors shown here come from a woman in her thirties or forties with Graves' hyperthyroidism.

This clonotype was counted many times. V and J are TRBV10-3 and TRBJ2-3, with 7 bases aligning to TRBD1. Germline V gives CDR1 ENHRY, CDR2 SYGVKD. The CDR3 consists of 16 residues. J gave up 1 base and V 8 bases, and 12 bases lay outside the gene matches. The CDR3 sequence is CAIGRQGMSRTDTQYF. DNA for the CDR3: TGTGCCATCGGAAGACAGGGCATGAGTCGCACAGATACGCAGTATTTT.

Comments on this clonotype: Since a much larger clone is just one base distant, this may be a read error. The chain recombines TRBV5-6 with TRBJ1-1; D ambiguous. There are 14 residues in the CDR3. The V end lost 1 base, the J end lost 4 bases, and 11 bases lay between the germline ends. CDR1 is SGHDT and CDR2 is YYEEEE in the germline V gene. DNA of the CDR3: TGTGCCAGCAGCTTGATAGAGCAGAGCACTGAAGCTTTCTTT. Amino acids: CASSLIEQSTEAFF.

This clonotype was detected ten times or more. The J gene is TRBJ1-1, the V gene TRBV3-1; D unresolved. V gave up 3 bases and J gave up 4 bases, with 6 bases separating them. The CDR3 loop spans 12 amino acids. Germline lookup yields CDR1 LGHDT and CDR2 YNNKEL (reference sequence). CDR3 nucleotides: TGTGCCAGCAGCCACAGCGCCACTGAAGCTTTCTTT. It specifies CASSHSATEAFF.

The table lists this clonotype with a few counts. The rearrangement links TRBV6-1 to TRBJ2-1; tentatively, D is TRBD1 or TRBD2 (5 bases each). The V and J ends lost 6 bases and 13 bases respectively, with 22 bases between them. This CDR3 is built from 14 residues. The germline gives CDR1 MNHNS, CDR2 SASEGT. CDR3 amino acids: CASRPHRDQGGQFF. For the CDR3, the DNA is TGTGCCAGCAGACCTCACCGGGACCAAGGTGGACAGTTCTTC.

This clonotype was seen ten or more times. The chain uses TRBV20-1 and TRBJ2-3; D is possibly TRBD1 or TRBD2 (7 bases each). V lost 1 base and J 6 bases, leaving 17 bases between the germline ends. CDR3 length: 15 residues. CDR1 and CDR2 (germline): DFQATT, SNEGSKA (reference sequence). CDR3 in DNA: TGCAGTGCTAGAGTCTCAGGGGGGGTTTTGGATACGCAGTATTTT. The encoded protein is CSARVSGGVLDTQYF.

This clonotype was detected many times. This chain links TRBV30 with TRBJ2-3; 10 bases agree with TRBD2. V was clipped by 3 bases and J by 1 base; unmatched bases: 7. From germline, CDR1 is GTSNPN and CDR2 SVGIG (reference sequence). The CDR3 contains 16 residues. The CDR3 coding sequence is TGTGCCTGGAGAAACGCCGGGACTAGCGGCACAGATACGCAGTATTTT. Protein sequence: CAWRNAGTSGTDTQYF.

The V and J genes are TRBV25-1 and TRBJ1-2, with a weak D call TRBD1 (5 bases). V was shortened by 0 bases and J by 10 bases, with 15 bases between the two germline ends. The CDR3 contains 14 residues. Per germline, CDR1 MGHDK and CDR2 SYGVNS. This CDR3 is CASSEYRVGEDYTF. The DNA of the CDR3 is TGTGCCAGCAGTGAATATCGGGTAGGGGAAGACTACACCTTC.

The chain is built from TRBV6-1 and TRBJ1-5, with D uncertain. The CDR3 length is 13 residues. CDR1 is MNHNS, CDR2 SASEGT, per germline. The germline V and J ends were trimmed by 7 bases and 4 bases, with 11 bases remaining between them. The CDR3 nucleotides are TGTGCCAGCAAGGAGGGTGTGAATCAGCCCCAGCATTTT. The encoded protein is CASKEGVNQPQHF.

This clonotype appeared many times. The V and J genes are TRBV20-1 and TRBJ2-7; D is uncertain. Germline V CDR1 and CDR2: DFQATT, SNEGSKA (reference sequence). The CDR3 spans 16 residues. With 0 bases removed from V and 3 bases from J, the gap between germline ends came to 18 bases. The CDR3 spells CSARDMFGNLNYEQYF. The CDR3 DNA follows: TGCAGTGCTAGAGATATGTTTGGGAATTTGAACTACGAGCAGTACTTC.

The sample holds many counts of this clonotype. The chain is built from TRBV6-1 and TRBJ1-1; D is perhaps TRBD1 (5 bases). Trimming cost V 7 bases and J 0 bases, with 9 bases left between them. The germline gives CDR1 MNHNS, CDR2 SASEGT. This CDR3 comprises 13 residues. The CDR3 DNA sequence: TGTGCCAGCATGCGGGGGGTGAACACTGAAGCTTTCTTT. The encoded protein is CASMRGVNTEAFF.

There are many counts of this clonotype. V and J are TRBV14 and TRBJ1-6; D not certain. Germline V gene sequence: CDR1 SGHDN, CDR2 FVKESK. The V end lost 3 bases, the J end lost 10 bases, and 13 bases lay between the germline ends. CDR3 length: 14 amino acids. The DNA of the CDR3 is TGTGCCAGCAGCCATGACTTTATGGGGTCACCCCTCCACTTT. Its translation: CASSHDFMGSPLHF.

V usage is TRBV24-1 and J usage is TRBJ2-2; 9 bases map to TRBD1. The germline gives CDR1 KGHDR, CDR2 SFDVKD. The ends lost 4 bases at V and 7 bases at J; junction bases unmatched: 9. The CDR3 loop spans 16 amino acids. The CDR3 DNA reads TGTGCCACCAGTGACGGACTACAGGGGGCTAGCGGGGAGCTGTTTTTT. The encoded protein is CATSDGLQGASGELFF.

This clonotype was seen at least ten times. This sequence joins TRBV7-3 and TRBJ2-1, with D possibly TRBD2 on 6 matching bases. V lost 0 bases to trimming and J lost 7 bases, with 16 bases between them. This CDR3 comprises 16 residues. Germline assignment: CDR1 SGHTA and CDR2 FQGTGA. Here the CDR3 reads CASSLTSGFGGNEQFF. The CDR3 DNA reads as TGTGCCAGCAGCTTAACTTCCGGGTTCGGGGGTAATGAGCAGTTCTTC. Together with reference TRBV7-3 and TRBJ2-1, the CDR3 gives the full variable domain: GAGVSQTPSNKVTEKGKYVELRCDPISGHTALYWYRQSLGQGPEFLIYFQGTGAADDSGLPNDRFFAVRPEGSVSTLKIQRTERGDSAVYLCASSLTSGFGGNEQFFGPGTRLTVL.

The V and J genes are TRBV7-3 and TRBJ2-7, with 8 nucleotides matching TRBD1. Germline V lookup: CDR1 SGHTA, CDR2 FQGTGA. Trimming cost V 5 bases and J 3 bases; bases outside gene matches: 9. This CDR3 is built from 15 residues. CDR3 DNA: TGTGCCAGCAGCCCGGTCCCGGGACAGGTCTACGAGCAGTACTTC. This encodes CASSPVPGQVYEQYF.

This clonotype was seen at least ten times. This rearrangement joins TRBV29-1 to TRBJ2-7; TRBD1 agrees at 8 bases. The CDR3 totals 13 residues. The J segment lost 5 bases and the V segment lost 7 bases, leaving 10 bases of the junction unmatched. Germline lookup yields CDR1 SQVTM and CDR2 ANQGSEA. DNA of the CDR3: TGCAGCGCCCGGGGGCCAGGGGGCGACGAGCAGTACTTC. Encoded protein: CSARGPGGDEQYF.

The sample holds many counts of this clonotype. This chain connects TRBV7-8 to TRBJ2-5; D gene uncertain. This CDR3 has 14 amino acids. Trimming pared 5 bases from V and 2 bases from J, leaving 12 bases between. CDR1 is SGHVS and CDR2 is FQNEAQ in the germline V gene. The CDR3 is CASSNRQVQETQYF. CDR3 DNA sequence: TGTGCCAGCAGCAACCGACAAGTACAAGAGACCCAGTACTTC.

This clonotype appeared many times. The gene calls are TRBV28 and TRBJ2-3; perhaps TRBD1 as D (5 bases). The CDR3 runs to 16 residues. Germline V CDR1 and CDR2: MDHEN, SYDVKM. Trimming took 1 base from V and 0 from J, leaving 11 bases between them. CDR3 nucleotides: TGTGCCAGCAGTTTATTCCAGGGCTCAAGCACAGATACGCAGTATTTT. Protein product: CASSLFQGSSTDTQYF.

This clonotype came up a few times. The V call is TRBV19, the J call TRBJ1-2; D unresolved. Germline CDR1 is LNHDA and CDR2 is SQIVND (reference sequence). V was cut by 7 bases and J by 2 bases, with 11 bases left in between. The CDR3 sequence is 13 residues long. CDR3 sequence (DNA): TGTGCCAGTACGATTGGCGCGAACTATGGCTACACCTTC. This sequence encodes CASTIGANYGYTF. Based on the CDR3 plus reference TRBV19 and TRBJ1-2, the full variable domain is DGGITQSPKYLFRKEGQNVTLSCEQNLNHDAMYWYRQDPGQGLRLIYYSQIVNDFQKGDIAEGYSVSREKKESFPLTVTSAQKNPTAFYLCASTIGANYGYTFGSGTRLTVV.